These 21 T cell receptor beta chains came from one sample sequenced in a study of shared clonotypes between healthy human individuals (dated by TCRdb to the early 2020s). Receptor libraries were prepared by the immunoSEQ multiplex PCR assay. TCRdb's version of the immuneACCESS table is confined to in-frame rearrangements and falls short of the full clone set. An unresolved V gene accounts for under half of the shortfall where checked; the remainder is of unknown origin. Here the sample has about 580,000 clones; about 98% occur a single time. The ten largest account for 0.3% of the sample. CD8 naive samples were CD45RO-negative cells positively selected for CCR7, giving a CD45RA+CCR7+ population that excluded TemRA cells. The sample consisted of naive CD8+ T cells sorted from blood. In light of the paper, this sample's cell subset or site label describes: CD45RA+CCR7+. Receptors originate from a young man in good health.

The V and J genes are TRBV29-1 and TRBJ2-7; the D is unclear. The V and J ends lost 8 bases and 3 bases respectively, with 17 bases between them. Germline V gene sequence: CDR1 SQVTM, CDR2 ANQGSEA. CDR3 size: 13 residues. CDR3 DNA sequence: TGCAGCTCCCTCTCACCTGGGGACTACGAGCAGTACTTC. This encodes CSSLSPGDYEQYF.

The V gene is TRBV11-2, the J gene TRBJ2-3; TRBD2 matches 13 bases. This CDR3 comprises 16 residues. J lost 5 bases, V lost 5 bases, and 7 bases had no gene match. Germline-derived CDR1 and CDR2 are SGHAT and FQNNGV. The CDR3, as DNA: TGTGCCAGCAGCAGGACTAGCGGGAGTCTAATAGATACGCAGTATTTT. It specifies CASSRTSGSLIDTQYF.

This chain uses TRBV10-2 with TRBJ1-5; D call uncertain. V was pared by 6 bases and J by 4 bases, with 7 bases between. CDR3 size: 12 residues. The V gene's germline CDR1 is WSHSY and CDR2 SAAADI. CDR3 sequence: CASRQTNQPQHF. In DNA form, the CDR3 reads TGCGCCAGCAGACAGACGAATCAGCCCCAGCATTTT.

V is TRBV5-6 and J is TRBJ1-2, with a weak D call TRBD1 (5 bases). CDR1 and CDR2 (germline): SGHDT, YYEEEE. V dropped 4 bases and J dropped 0 bases, with 22 bases sitting between them. The CDR3 sequence is 18 residues long. CDR3 sequence: CASSPPGEGFGANYGYTF. The CDR3 region has the DNA TGTGCCAGCAGCCCCCCGGGGGAGGGCTTTGGGGCTAACTATGGCTACACCTTC. The variable domain in full, completed from reference TRBV5-6 and TRBJ1-2, reads DAGVTQSPTHLIKTRGQQVTLRCSPKSGHDTVSWYQQALGQGPQFIFQYYEEEERQRGNFPDRFSGHQFPNYSSELNVNALLLGDSALYLCASSPPGEGFGANYGYTFGSGTRLTVV.

The count of this clone is one. V gene TRBV5-1 combines with J gene TRBJ2-1; D gene uncertain. This CDR3 is built from 13 residues. V lost 4 bases and J 4 bases, leaving 9 bases between the germline ends. Germline V gene data show CDR1 as SGHRS and CDR2 as YFSETQ. As DNA, the CDR3 is TGCGCCAGCAGCCTCACTAAATACAATGAGCAGTTCTTC. It specifies CASSLTKYNEQFF. Filled out from reference TRBV5-1 and TRBJ2-1, the complete variable domain reads KAGVTQTPRYLIKTRGQQVTLSCSPISGHRSVSWYQQTPGQGLQFLFEYFSETQRNKGNFPGRFSGRQFSNSRSEMNVSTLELGDSALYLCASSLTKYNEQFFGPGTRLTVL.

The rearrangement joins TRBV29-1 to TRBJ2-1; 10 bases are a match to TRBD2. The V and J ends lost 3 bases and 2 bases, in that order; junction bases with no gene match: 1. The CDR3 sequence is 14 residues long. Germline V lookup: CDR1 SQVTM, CDR2 ANQGSEA. This CDR3 reads CSVELAGAYNEQFF. In DNA form, the CDR3 reads TGCAGCGTTGAGCTAGCGGGAGCCTACAATGAGCAGTTCTTC.

The chain employs TRBV6-1 and TRBJ2-7, with TRBD1 as a possible D gene (5 bases). Germline V gives CDR1 MNHNS, CDR2 SASEGT. V lost 4 bases to trimming and J lost 3 bases, with 10 bases between them. The CDR3 extends over 13 amino acids. The DNA for the CDR3 is TGTGCCAGCAGTGGGGGCATAAACTACGAGCAGTACTTC. Its translation is CASSGGINYEQYF.

The V and J genes are TRBV2 and TRBJ2-5; D is unresolved. V was trimmed by 3 bases and J by 4 bases, leaving 9 bases between them. There are 13 residues in the CDR3. Germline V gene data show CDR1 as SNHLY and CDR2 as FYNNEI. The CDR3 DNA reads TGTGCCAGCAGTGATTGGCTGAGAGAGACCCAGTACTTC. It translates to CASSDWLRETQYF.

The J gene is TRBJ2-4, the V gene TRBV6-6; TRBD1 is a possible D gene (7 bases). The CDR3 runs 16 residues. CDR1 and CDR2 from the germline V gene are MNHNY and SVGAGI (reference sequence). Trimming removed 2 bases from V and 4 bases from J, with 15 bases in between. The CDR3 DNA reads TGTGCCAGCAGTTACACCGCAGGGGGGACTAAAAACATTCAGTACTTC. Its translation: CASSYTAGGTKNIQYF.

CDR3 residues: CASSHGGSGEQYF. The CDR3, as DNA: TGTGCCAGCAGCCACGGGGGGTCGGGGGAGCAGTACTTC. The chain links TRBV14 to TRBJ2-7; the match to TRBD2 covers 7 bases. After removal of 3 bases from V and 7 bases from J, the junction contained 6 bases not matched to a gene. The CDR3 contains 13 residues. The germline CDR1 and CDR2 sequences are SGHDN and FVKESK.

This clone was seen just once. This chain uses TRBV5-4 with TRBJ2-1; 12 bases line up with TRBD2. The CDR3 covers 16 residues. Losses at the gene ends were 4 bases for V and 5 bases for J; bases not matched to a gene: 7. The germline CDR1 and CDR2 sequences are SGHNT and YYREEE (reference sequence). The CDR3 nucleotides read TGTGCCAGCAGCCCAAAGACTAGCGGGAGACACAATGAGCAGTTCTTC. Amino acids: CASSPKTSGRHNEQFF.

The CDR3 sequence is CASSLGVGLAYSGANVLTF. The CDR3 nucleotides are TGTGCCAGCAGCTTGGGTGTGGGACTAGCGTACTCTGGGGCCAACGTCCTGACTTTC. The rearrangement links TRBV5-4 to TRBJ2-6; 10 bases map to TRBD2. J was trimmed by 0 bases and V by 0 bases; bases with no gene match: 6. This CDR3 is built from 19 residues. Per germline, CDR1 SGHNT and CDR2 YYREEE (reference sequence).

The chain combines TRBV7-8 with TRBJ1-5; possibly TRBD1 for D (6 bases). CDR1 SGHVS and CDR2 FQNEAQ come from the germline V gene. The ends were cut back, 5 bases at V and 2 bases at J, with 10 bases in the middle. CDR3 length equals 14 residues. The CDR3 DNA reads TGTGCCAGCAGCCGGGACATTCGCAATCAGCCCCAGCATTTT. Translation gives CASSRDIRNQPQHF.

The chain is built from TRBV7-6 and TRBJ2-7; 7 positions match TRBD1. The trim removed 5 bases at V and 6 bases at J, leaving 13 bases unmatched. Germline values: CDR1 SGHVS, CDR2 FNYEAQ. The CDR3 extends over 15 amino acids. The CDR3 sequence: CASSPRQGASGEQYF. As DNA, the CDR3 is TGTGCCAGCAGCCCAAGACAGGGAGCTTCGGGCGAGCAGTACTTC.

This chain joins TRBV11-1 and TRBJ2-1; D may correspond to TRBD1 or TRBD2 (5 bases each). Looked up from germline, CDR1 is SGHAT and CDR2 is FQDESV (reference sequence). Between the trimmed V and J ends, which lost 6 bases and 2 bases, there was a span of 17 bases. The CDR3 loop spans 16 amino acids. CDR3 nucleotide sequence: TGTGCCAGCAGAGGGGACGCGGACGAGCCCTACAATGAGCAGTTCTTC. This encodes CASRGDADEPYNEQFF.

The chain uses TRBV6-1 and TRBJ2-7; the D call may be TRBD1 or TRBD2 (5 bases each). Germline V gives CDR1 MNHNS, CDR2 SASEGT. This CDR3 is 15 amino acids long. Trimming took 0 bases from V and 3 from J, leaving 12 bases between them. The CDR3 protein is CASSEATGAYYEQYF. CDR3 nucleotides: TGTGCCAGCAGTGAAGCAACCGGGGCCTACTACGAGCAGTACTTC.

V and J are TRBV5-6 and TRBJ2-7; TRBD1 agrees at 8 bases. CDR1 and CDR2 from the germline V gene are SGHDT and YYEEEE. The CDR3 is 12 amino acids. The J segment lost 6 bases and the V segment lost 1 base, leaving 0 bases of the junction unmatched. This chain's CDR3 is CASSLQGAEQYF. The CDR3 DNA follows: TGTGCCAGCAGCTTGCAGGGGGCCGAGCAGTACTTC.

The chain links TRBV5-1 to TRBJ2-1, with 10 bases identical to TRBD2. With 1 base clipped from V and 4 bases from J, the junction kept 5 bases outside the gene matches. This CDR3 is built from 16 residues. The germline CDR1 and CDR2 sequences are SGHRS and YFSETQ. In DNA form, the CDR3 reads TGCGCCAGCAGCTTGAATAGCGGGAGGTTGTACAATGAGCAGTTCTTC. It codes for CASSLNSGRLYNEQFF.

The chain uses TRBV10-3 and TRBJ2-7; the match to TRBD2 covers 7 bases. CDR3 length equals 14 residues. Germline assignment: CDR1 ENHRY and CDR2 SYGVKD. The junction had 5 bases not matched to a gene; V was cut back by 3 bases and J by 3 bases. CDR3 region: CAISESGNLYEQYF. CDR3 DNA sequence: TGTGCCATCAGTGAAAGCGGGAATCTCTACGAGCAGTACTTC.

The chain recombines TRBV7-9 with TRBJ2-7, with 7 bases aligning to TRBD1. CDR3 length: 14 residues. Per the germline V gene, CDR1 is SEHNR and CDR2 is FQNEAQ (reference sequence). The J segment lost 1 base and the V segment lost 6 bases, leaving 6 bases of the junction unmatched. CDR3 sequence reads: CASSSPTGSYEQYF. Written as DNA, the CDR3 is TGTGCCAGCAGTTCACCGACAGGGTCCTACGAGCAGTACTTC.

The chain carries TRBV9 and TRBJ2-1; D is undetermined. There are 14 residues in the CDR3. In germline, CDR1 is SGDLS, CDR2 YYNGEE. Trimming took off 4 bases at V and 5 bases at J, with 13 bases between the two ends. CDR3 sequence reads: CASSLRFTDNEQFF. In DNA, the CDR3 is TGTGCCAGCAGCCTCCGGTTTACCGACAATGAGCAGTTCTTC.